This T cell receptor beta chain was identified during a study of blood T cell repertoires in COVID-19. For the study at large: Italy, Spain and the United States were the sources of the convalescent and acute COVID-19 samples. Sources were T cells, B-cell-depleted T cells, or PBMCs; the material itself was cDNA or gDNA.

Study processing details: Reference gene primer amplification in the assay estimated nucleated cell counts. Sequenced by immunoSEQ multiplex PCR; TCRdb stores in-frame clones only, minus some. V and J calls and clone size are as listed in that table; D and trimming were resolved from the DNA. The sample shows about 100,000 clones, more than 85% of them seen only once. Trimming took off 5 bases at V and 0 bases at J, with 11 bases between the two ends. The CDR3 loop spans 14 amino acids. Germline values: CDR1 SGHTA, CDR2 FQGNSA. This chain uses TRBV7-2 with TRBJ2-7; D might be TRBD1 (5 bases). Sequencing used peripheral blood. This receptor was obtained from a man aged 50 to 59 with active COVID-19. The CDR3 region has the DNA TGTGCCAGCAGCACAGGACGGAGCTCCTACGAGCAGTACGTC. This gives the protein CASSTGRSSYEQYV.